These T cell receptor beta chains were read from a single sample in a study of T cell responses to AZD1222 COVID-19 vaccine. Here immunoSEQ multiplex PCR was the method, and the copy in TCRdb shows in-frame clones only, minus some. The sample has about 53,000 clones; approximately 88% are singletons. This specimen was peripheral blood, taken on day 0 of AZD1222 vaccination. The receptors shown here come from an adult in good health. Each CDR3 is given with its conserved first and last residue. D genes are given only for firm matches. Size is stated for part of the rows, as once, few or many counts, or as a class when the clone is expanded.

.,TRBV15,TRBD1,TRBJ1-3,TGTGCCACCAGCAGAGCAACATCGACAGGGAGTGCGAACACCATATATTTT,CATSRATSTGSANTIYF
.,TRBV15,.,TRBJ2-1,TGTGCCACCAGCAGCCCCGGGACGCCTGGCTTCAATGAGCAGTTCTTC,CATSSPGTPGFNEQFF
once,TRBV19,.,TRBJ2-7,TGTGCCAGTAGTACTCGGCCCTACGAGCAGTACTTC,CASSTRPYEQYF
.,TRBV7-2,TRBD2,TRBJ2-7,TGTGCCAGCAGCCCGACTAGCGGACCCTACGAGCAGTACTTC,CASSPTSGPYEQYF
.,TRBV19,.,TRBJ1-6,TGTGCCAGTACAATCTCTTCCTATAATTCACCCCTCCACTTT,CASTISSYNSPLHF
.,TRBV5-1,.,TRBJ2-2,TGCGCCAGCAGCGGGGATTGGGGCCTTGAGACCGGGGAGCTGTTTTTT,CASSGDWGLETGELFF
.,TRBV3-1/TRBV3-2,.,TRBJ2-1,TGTGCCAGCAGCCGCTCCCGGGGAGTAGAGCAGTTCTTC,CASSRSRGVEQFF
.,TRBV5-1,.,TRBJ2-7,TGCGCCAGCAGCTTTTCCGGGAATGGCTACGAGCAGTACTTC,CASSFSGNGYEQYF
.,TRBV30,.,TRBJ2-5,TGTGCCTGGACACTGGGACTTATGTACCAAGAGACCCAGTACTTC,CAWTLGLMYQETQYF
.,TRBV6-5,TRBD1,TRBJ1-1,TGTGCCATCTCCAGGGGGCGGGACACTGAAGCTTTCTTT,CAISRGRDTEAFF
.,TRBV19,TRBD2,TRBJ2-2,TGTGCCAGTAGTATAAGGCCCGCGGGAGGGTCTACCGGGGAGCTGTTTTTT,CASSIRPAGGSTGELFF
once,TRBV3-1/TRBV3-2,TRBD1,TRBJ2-7,TGTGCCAGCAGCCCGAAAGGACAGGGCCCCTACGGGCAGTACTTC,CASSPKGQGPYGQYF
.,TRBV29-1,.,TRBJ2-5,TGCAGCGTCCGGCCACCAGGCAAAGAGACCCAGTACTTC,CSVRPPGKETQYF
.,TRBV7-2,.,TRBJ2-1,TGTGCCAGCAGTCTTCAGGCAAATGAGCAGTTCTTC,CASSLQANEQFF
.,TRBV16,.,TRBJ1-1,TGTGCCAGCAGCCAATCAACAGGGCGTAAGGGTGCTTTCTTT,CASSQSTGRKGAFF
.,TRBV5-1,.,TRBJ2-3,TGCGCCAGCGGCACGGGCAGTGGAGATACGCAGTATTTT,CASGTGSGDTQYF
once,TRBV29-1,TRBD2,TRBJ2-5,TGCAGCGGGGGAGCTAGCGGGATAAGTGGGACCCAGTACTTC,CSGGASGISGTQYF
.,TRBV28,.,TRBJ2-7,TGTGCCAGCAGTTTTGGGTTTCTCTACGAGCAGTACTTC,CASSFGFLYEQYF
.,TRBV6-5,TRBD2,TRBJ2-3,TGTGCCAGCAAGCGGGACCAGCCTAGCACAGATACGCAGTATTTT,CASKRDQPSTDTQYF
.,TRBV3-1/TRBV3-2,.,TRBJ1-2,TGTGCCAGCAGCGCCCGAAACTATGGCTACACCTTC,CASSARNYGYTF
.,TRBV5-1,.,TRBJ2-5,TGCGCCAGCAGCTTGGACGGGAAAGAGACCCAGTACTTC,CASSLDGKETQYF
.,TRBV5-1,TRBD1,TRBJ1-2,TGCGCCAGCAGCTTGACAGGGGCCTCTAACTATGGCTACACCTTC,CASSLTGASNYGYTF
.,TRBV25-1,TRBD1,TRBJ1-1,TGTGCCAGCAGCCCAGGGGGACAGGGTGGGCTGGCTTTCTTT,CASSPGGQGGLAFF
.,TRBV5-1,.,TRBJ2-7,TGCGCCAGCAGATTTACAGGTTCCTCCTACGAGCAGTACTTC,CASRFTGSSYEQYF
.,TRBV12-3/TRBV12-4,.,TRBJ2-7,TGTGCCAGCAGCCGCACCTACGAGCAGTACTTC,CASSRTYEQYF
.,TRBV5-4,TRBD1,TRBJ1-1,TGTGCCGGCAGCGGCGGGACAGGGGATTCTTTCTGGACTGAAGCTTTCTTT,CAGSGGTGDSFWTEAFF
.,TRBV18,.,TRBJ2-7,TGTGCCAGCTCACCAGAGACAGGTCCCTACGAGCAGTACTTC,CASSPETGPYEQYF
.,TRBV18,.,TRBJ2-7,TGTGCCAGCTCACCACGAGGTATCTCCTACGAGCAGTACTTC,CASSPRGISYEQYF
.,TRBV10-3,TRBD1,TRBJ2-1,TGTGCCATCAGACCCGGGACAGGGAAAAAAAATGAGCAGTTCTTC,CAIRPGTGKKNEQFF
.,TRBV6-5,.,TRBJ2-7,TGTGCCAGCAGGGGCGGGGTGAACGAGCAGTACTTC,CASRGGVNEQYF
.,TRBV7-8,.,TRBJ2-2,TGTGCCAGCAGCTTAGAGGGAGGTGAAGGACGCACCGGGGAGCTGTTTTTT,CASSLEGGEGRTGELFF
.,TRBV7-2,.,TRBJ2-2,TGTGCCAGCAGCCCCGGGACCAACACCGGGGAGCTGTTTTTT,CASSPGTNTGELFF
.,TRBV12-3/TRBV12-4,.,TRBJ1-5,TGTGCCAGCAGACCCGTCGGGGACCAGCCCCAGCATTTT,CASRPVGDQPQHF
.,TRBV5-1,TRBD1,TRBJ1-2,TGCGCCAGCAGCTTGGCCATTCCGGACAGGGGTAAAATGAACTATGGCTACACCTTC,CASSLAIPDRGKMNYGYTF
.,TRBV6-6,.,TRBJ2-7,TGTGCCAGCAGTTACTCGTCGGAGGGTGGTTACTACGAGCAGTACTTC,CASSYSSEGGYYEQYF
.,TRBV9,.,TRBJ2-1,TGTGCCAGCAGCGTAGGTCCGGGGGAGAACAATGAGCAGTTCTTC,CASSVGPGENNEQFF
.,TRBV6-1,TRBD2,TRBJ2-3,TGTGCCAGCAGTGCCGGACTAGCGAGACGCACAGATACGCAGTATTTT,CASSAGLARRTDTQYF
.,TRBV7-8,.,TRBJ2-3,TGTGCCAGCAGCTCGTTCATGAGGCCTAGCGGCACAGATACGCAGTATTTT,CASSSFMRPSGTDTQYF
once,TRBV10-3,.,TRBJ1-3,TGTGCCATCAGTACAGGGTCAGGAAACACCATATATTTT,CAISTGSGNTIYF
.,TRBV5-1,.,TRBJ2-7,TGCGCCAGCAGCTTTGGGGCCTCCGACGAGCAGTACTTC,CASSFGASDEQYF
few,TRBV6-4,.,TRBJ1-1,TGTGCCAGCAGTGACAATGTGAACACTGAAGCTTTCTTT,CASSDNVNTEAFF
once,TRBV6-5,TRBD1,TRBJ1-5,TGTGCCAGCAGTTACTACAGGGGTGGCAATCAGCCCCAGCATTTT,CASSYYRGGNQPQHF
.,TRBV19,.,TRBJ1-6,TGTGCCAGTAGTATAGGGGGGCTCCGTTCACCCCTCCACTTT,CASSIGGLRSPLHF
.,TRBV19,.,TRBJ1-2,TGTGCCAGTAGTATCACCCCACCGGGCTATGGCTACACCTTC,CASSITPPGYGYTF
.,TRBV29-1,.,TRBJ1-1,TGCAGCGTGCACGAATCCTTCGGGTCTGAAGCTTTCTTT,CSVHESFGSEAFF
.,TRBV12-3/TRBV12-4,.,TRBJ1-6,TGTGCCAGCAGTCCGGGCGGTTCACCCCTCCACTTT,CASSPGGSPLHF
.,TRBV24-1,TRBD1,TRBJ1-6,TGTGCCACCAGTGATGGGGGGACAGATAATTCACCCCTCCACTTT,CATSDGGTDNSPLHF
.,TRBV28,.,TRBJ1-1,TGTGCCAGCAGTTTACAAGCCGGGGGGGTTGAAGCTTTCTTT,CASSLQAGGVEAFF
few,TRBV7-8,.,TRBJ1-5,TGTGCCATCGGAGCGGGGGTAAGGCCCCAGCATTTT,CAIGAGVRPQHF
.,TRBV19,.,TRBJ1-5,TGTGCCAGTAGTATGAGGGCTGTGGATGAGGATCAGCCCCAGCATTTT,CASSMRAVDEDQPQHF
.,TRBV6-5,.,TRBJ2-2,TGTGCCAGCAGTCTACAGATTCAGAACACCGGGGAGCTGTTTTTT,CASSLQIQNTGELFF